This TCR beta chain was documented in a study of beta chain features in type 1 diabetes. Study-level background: There were 107,917,701 sorted cells examined across all samples.

General observations from the study: There was a moderate but significant shortening of TCRB CDR3s in all four CD4+ subsets of Type 1 diabetes patients.

Reverse transcribing all isolated RNA meant expressed TCRB transcripts were sequenced. The table came from immunoSEQ multiplex PCR; TCRdb's copy has only in-frame clones and leaves some out. The table shows 50,000 or so clones, with roughly 40% occurring only once. Germline CDR1 is SNHLY and CDR2 is FYNNEI. The CDR3 extends over 16 amino acids. Notes on this clone: Its cognate antigen is unknown. The junction does not match germline at one end; this may be a read error.

The sequenced material came from Tregs from blood. This clonotype was obtained from a man aged 25 to 40 with type 1 diabetes. The chain uses TRBV2 and TRBJ2-2, with 11 positions matching TRBD2. The CDR3: CASSVAGGPRPGEMFF. The CDR3 DNA reads as TGTGCCAGCAGTGTAGCGGGAGGGCCTCGTCCCGGGGAGATGTTTTTT.